The source of this T cell receptor (beta chain) is a study of blood T cell repertoires in COVID-19. Study at large: Samples of COVID-19 (acute and convalescent) were obtained from the United States, Italy and Spain. PBMCs, B-cell-depleted T cells, or T cells were the source of the cDNA or gDNA that made up the material.

This CDR3 is 15 amino acids long. Trimming removed 6 bases from V and 7 bases from J; junction bases left unmatched: 8. Per germline, CDR1 LNHDA and CDR2 SQIVND (reference sequence). Participants were aged about 18 to 89 years from 20 to 30 US areas. Libraries were prepared by immunoSEQ multiplex PCR; TCRdb keeps only in-frame clonotypes and omits some of them. The repertoire has 150,000 or so clones, roughly 90% of them found once; the top ten carry 7% to 7.5%. What was sequenced was PBMCs or T cells enriched from blood (not recorded which). The sequence derives from a woman aged 45-59 years who had recovered from COVID-19. V gene TRBV19 combines with J gene TRBJ2-1; 11 positions match TRBD1. The chain's CDR3 is CASSPGQGVRNEQFF. The CDR3 coding sequence is TGTGCCAGTAGCCCGGGACAGGGGGTAAGGAATGAGCAGTTCTTC.